This T cell receptor beta chain stems from a study of control samples from healthy donors and cancer patients (TCRdb year 2020). Receptors were amplified or captured by the immunoSEQ multiplex PCR assay. TCRdb provides this immuneACCESS table in a form limited to in-frame rearrangements. Some clones are lacking; in checked studies, under half of them reflect an unresolved V gene, and why the rest are absent is not known. The sample table lists some 120,000 clones, roughly 88% of them with a count of one. The top ten hold roughly 3.2% of the sample. The junction carries 10 bases between V and J, which are trimmed by 3 bases and 7 bases respectively. Reading the germline V gene (reference sequence) gives CDR1 LNHNV and CDR2 YYDKDF. The CDR3 runs 12 residues from the cysteine to the phenylalanine. CDR3 DNA only is kept here, 36 bases in frame from base 1. This clone has only a few counts. Its antigen target is currently unknown. No base qualities exist here, and no much larger clone lies one base off it.

The chain joins TRBV15 to TRBJ2-7, with the identity of the D gene unclear. The clonotype was recovered from a man over 45 in good health. The specimen sequenced was blood. The nucleotides read TGTGCCACCAGCAGCCGAATGGGAGAGCAGTACTTC. Its amino acids are CATSSRMGEQYF.